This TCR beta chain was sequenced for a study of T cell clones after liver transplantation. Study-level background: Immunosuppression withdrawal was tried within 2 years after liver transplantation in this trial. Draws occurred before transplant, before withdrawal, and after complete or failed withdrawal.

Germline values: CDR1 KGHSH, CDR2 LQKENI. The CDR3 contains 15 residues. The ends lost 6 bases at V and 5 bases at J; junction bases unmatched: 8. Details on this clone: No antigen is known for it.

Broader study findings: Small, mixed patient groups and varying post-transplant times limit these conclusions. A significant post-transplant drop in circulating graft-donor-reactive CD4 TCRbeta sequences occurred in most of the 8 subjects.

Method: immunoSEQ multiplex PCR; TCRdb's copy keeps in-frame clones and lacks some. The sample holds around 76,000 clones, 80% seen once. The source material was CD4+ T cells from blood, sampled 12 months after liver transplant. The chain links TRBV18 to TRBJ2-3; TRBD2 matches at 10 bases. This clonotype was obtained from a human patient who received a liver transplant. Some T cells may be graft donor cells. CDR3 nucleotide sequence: TGTGCCAGCTCGGTATCTAGCGGGAGTCAAGATACGCAGTATTTT. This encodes CASSVSSGSQDTQYF.